This T cell receptor (beta chain) emerged from a study of T cells after yellow fever vaccination. From the 5' RACE reads, TCRdb called clonotypes with MiXCR, one entry per CDR3 protein. The sample comprises around 250,000 distinct CDR3 sequences, around 7% of which are singletons, and roughly 0.93% rests with the top ten. As concerns this clonotype: Its antigen remains unidentified.

In germline, CDR1 is LNHNV, CDR2 YYDKDF (reference sequence). The CDR3 has 17 amino acids. V was shortened by 1 base and J by 6 bases, with 18 bases between the two germline ends. Regarding the study as a whole: A large majority of primary-vaccination clones showed up again after the booster (96% CD4, 75% to 90% CD8).

The clonotype comes from a man in his thirties or forties who received the YFV17D yellow fever vaccine. The sequenced sample was CD4+ T cells sorted from PBMCs, obtained 15 days after the yellow fever booster vaccination. The V and J genes are TRBV15 and TRBJ2-2; D remains unclear. The CDR3 DNA sequence: TGTGCCACCAGCAGAGGTCCGGGTTTGGTAAGGGCCGGGGAGCTGTTTTTT. It specifies CATSRGPGLVRAGELFF.